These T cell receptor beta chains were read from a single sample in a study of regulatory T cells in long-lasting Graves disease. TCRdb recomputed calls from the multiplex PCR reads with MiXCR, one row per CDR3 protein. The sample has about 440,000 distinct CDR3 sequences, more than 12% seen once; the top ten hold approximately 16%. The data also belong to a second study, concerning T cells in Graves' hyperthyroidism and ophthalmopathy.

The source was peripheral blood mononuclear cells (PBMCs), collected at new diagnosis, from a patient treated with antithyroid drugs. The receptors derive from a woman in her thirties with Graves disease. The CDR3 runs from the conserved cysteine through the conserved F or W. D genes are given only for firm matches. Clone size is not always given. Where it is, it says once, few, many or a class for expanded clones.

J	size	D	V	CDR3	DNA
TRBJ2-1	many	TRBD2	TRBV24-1	CATSEASGDNEQFF	TGTGCCACCAGTGAGGCTAGCGGTGACAATGAGCAGTTCTTC
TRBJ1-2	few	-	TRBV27	CASSLRFNYGYTF	TGTGCCAGCAGCCTCCGATTTAACTATGGCTACACCTTC
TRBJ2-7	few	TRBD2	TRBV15	CATSRGLAGDREQYF	TGTGCCACCAGCAGAGGGCTAGCGGGAGATAGAGAGCAGTACTTC
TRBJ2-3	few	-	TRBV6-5	CASSSNPTTDTQYF	TGTGCCAGCAGTTCAAATCCCACTACAGATACGCAGTATTTT
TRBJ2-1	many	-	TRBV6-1	CASSPWDNEQFF	TGTGCCAGCAGTCCGTGGGACAATGAGCAGTTCTTC
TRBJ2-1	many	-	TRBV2	CVSRLVATYNEQFF	TGTGTCAGCAGGCTAGTAGCAACTTACAATGAGCAGTTCTTC
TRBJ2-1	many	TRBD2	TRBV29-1	CSVVASGSMNEQFF	TGCAGCGTTGTTGCTAGCGGGAGTATGAATGAGCAGTTCTTC
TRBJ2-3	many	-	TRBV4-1	CASSPQTPPYTQYF	TGCGCCAGCAGCCCGCAGACTCCGCCCTATACGCAGTATTTT
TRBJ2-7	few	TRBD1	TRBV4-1	CASSQETGGEQYF	TGCGCCAGCAGCCAGGAAACAGGGGGCGAGCAGTACTTC
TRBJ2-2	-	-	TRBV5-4	CASSLAPGANTGELFF	TGTGCCAGCAGCTTGGCCCCGGGGGCAAACACCGGGGAGCTGTTTTTT
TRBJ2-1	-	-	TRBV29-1	CSVGRLYNEQFF	TGCAGCGTTGGCAGGCTCTACAATGAGCAGTTCTTC
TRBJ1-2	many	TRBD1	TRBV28	CASSFYLDRAYGYTF	TGTGCCAGCAGTTTCTATCTGGACAGGGCATATGGCTACACCTTC
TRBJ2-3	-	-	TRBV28	CASSQVDWGGTDTQYF	TGTGCCAGCAGCCAAGTTGATTGGGGAGGCACAGATACGCAGTATTTT
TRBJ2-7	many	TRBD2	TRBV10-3	CAISPRPAGDGNEQYF	TGTGCCATCAGTCCCCGACCAGCGGGAGACGGCAACGAGCAGTACTTC
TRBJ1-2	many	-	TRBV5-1	CASSLARPDGYTF	TGCGCCAGCAGCTTGGCGAGGCCGGATGGCTACACCTTC
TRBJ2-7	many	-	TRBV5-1	CASSLAPGTYEQYF	TGCGCCAGCAGCTTGGCCCCAGGTACCTACGAGCAGTACTTC
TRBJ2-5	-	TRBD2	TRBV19	CASSAQAGVAETQYF	TGTGCCAGTAGTGCCCAAGCGGGAGTCGCGGAGACCCAGTACTTC
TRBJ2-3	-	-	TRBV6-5	CASSSTLDTQYF	TGTGCCAGCAGTTCGACGTTGGATACGCAGTATTTT
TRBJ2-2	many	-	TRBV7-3	CASSLSGTRTGELFF	TGTGCCAGCAGCTTATCCGGGACCCGCACCGGGGAGCTGTTTTTT
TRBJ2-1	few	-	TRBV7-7	CASSFSAAGRDEQFF	TGTGCTAGCAGCTTTTCCGCCGCGGGAAGGGATGAGCAGTTCTTC
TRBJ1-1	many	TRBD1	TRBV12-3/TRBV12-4	CASSRTGVAEAFF	TGTGCCAGCAGCCGGACAGGGGTCGCTGAAGCTTTCTTT
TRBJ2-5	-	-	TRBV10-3	CAIRRGGETQYF	TGTGCCATCAGGAGAGGGGGGGAGACCCAGTACTTC
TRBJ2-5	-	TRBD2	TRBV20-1	CSARGPTSGDQETQYF	TGCAGTGCTAGAGGGCCGACTAGCGGAGACCAAGAGACCCAGTACTTC
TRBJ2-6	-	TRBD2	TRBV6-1	CASKGLAVPPGANVLTF	TGTGCCAGCAAAGGACTAGCGGTTCCTCCTGGGGCCAACGTCCTGACTTTC
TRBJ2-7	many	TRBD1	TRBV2	CASSIGTGGSREQYF	TGTGCCAGCAGTATCGGGACAGGGGGAAGTCGCGAGCAGTACTTC
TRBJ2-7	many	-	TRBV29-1	CSVSRDATYEQYF	TGCAGCGTCTCAAGGGACGCCACCTACGAGCAGTACTTC
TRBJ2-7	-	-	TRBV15	CATSKPPGRGTYEQYF	TGTGCCACCAGCAAACCTCCCGGGCGGGGTACCTACGAGCAGTACTTC
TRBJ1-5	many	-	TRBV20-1	CSASRQTDQPQHF	TGCAGTGCTAGTAGGCAGACGGATCAGCCCCAGCATTTT
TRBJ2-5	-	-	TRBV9	CASKGAEETQYF	TGTGCCAGCAAAGGAGCGGAAGAGACCCAGTACTTC
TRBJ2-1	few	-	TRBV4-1	CASSQESLAVEQFF	TGCGCCAGCAGCCAAGAATCCCTGGCGGTTGAGCAGTTCTTC
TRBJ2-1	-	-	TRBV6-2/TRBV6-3	CASKGVGYYNEQFF	TGTGCCAGCAAGGGAGTGGGGTACTACAATGAGCAGTTCTTC
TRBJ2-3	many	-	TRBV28	CASRITVGDTQYF	TGTGCCAGCAGAATCACCGTGGGGGATACGCAGTATTTT
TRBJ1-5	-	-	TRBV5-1	CASSLVADGRQPQHF	TGCGCCAGCAGCTTGGTGGCAGACGGAAGGCAGCCCCAGCATTTT
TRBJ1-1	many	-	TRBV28	CASSFTRQNTEAFF	TGTGCCAGCAGTTTTACCAGGCAGAACACTGAAGCTTTCTTT
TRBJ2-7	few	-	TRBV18	CASSPRRVRGARDEQYF	TGTGCCAGCTCACCACGCAGGGTGAGGGGGGCCAGAGACGAGCAGTACTTC
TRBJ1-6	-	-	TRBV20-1	CSARYGIGPPLHF	TGCAGTGCTAGATACGGGATCGGGCCACCCCTCCACTTT
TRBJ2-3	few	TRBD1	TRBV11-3	CASSRDRGTQYF	TGTGCCAGCAGCCGAGACAGGGGAACGCAGTATTTT
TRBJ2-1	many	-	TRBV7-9	CASSPEALGEQFF	TGTGCCAGCAGCCCGGAGGCGTTGGGTGAGCAGTTCTTC
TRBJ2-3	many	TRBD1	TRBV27	CASRSLDRGGLRQYF	TGTGCCAGCAGGAGTCTCGACAGGGGGGGACTTCGGCAGTATTTT
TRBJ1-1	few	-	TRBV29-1	CSGSGEGNTEAFF	TGCAGCGGATCCGGAGAAGGAAACACTGAAGCTTTCTTT
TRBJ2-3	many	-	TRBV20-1	CSAREGTDTQYF	TGCAGTGCTAGAGAGGGCACAGATACGCAGTATTTT
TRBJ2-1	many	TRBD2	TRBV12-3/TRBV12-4	CASSPGLPNNEQFF	TGTGCCAGCAGTCCGGGACTACCCAACAATGAGCAGTTCTTC
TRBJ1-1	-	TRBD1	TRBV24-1	CATSDSDRAEAFF	TGTGCCACCAGTGATTCTGACAGGGCTGAAGCTTTCTTT
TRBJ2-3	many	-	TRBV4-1	CASSQGATFQDTQYF	TGCGCCAGCAGCCAAGGGGCGACATTCCAAGATACGCAGTATTTT
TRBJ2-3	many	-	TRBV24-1	CATSDWKGRDPDTQYF	TGTGCCACCAGTGATTGGAAAGGGCGGGACCCAGATACGCAGTATTTT
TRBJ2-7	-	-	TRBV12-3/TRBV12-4	CASTRAGNEQYF	TGTGCCAGCACCAGGGCCGGGAACGAGCAGTACTTC
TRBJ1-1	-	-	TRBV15	CATTRDGTMNTEAFF	TGTGCCACCACTAGGGACGGGACGATGAACACTGAAGCTTTCTTT
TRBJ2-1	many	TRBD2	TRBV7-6	CASSSSGSPYNEQFF	TGTGCCAGCAGCTCTAGCGGGAGCCCCTACAATGAGCAGTTCTTC
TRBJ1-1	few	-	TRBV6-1	CASSTPRGLTEAFF	TGTGCCAGCAGCACCCCTCGGGGGCTGACTGAAGCTTTCTTT
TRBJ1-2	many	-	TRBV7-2	CASSLKRNYGYTF	TGTGCCAGCAGCTTAAAGAGAAACTATGGCTACACCTTC
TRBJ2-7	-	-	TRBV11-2	CASGLGTGAYEQYF	TGTGCCAGCGGCTTAGGAACAGGAGCCTACGAGCAGTACTTC
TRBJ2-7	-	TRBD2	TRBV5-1	CASSLVPGWTSRTYEQYF	TGCGCCAGCAGCTTGGTCCCAGGTTGGACTAGCAGGACCTACGAGCAGTACTTC
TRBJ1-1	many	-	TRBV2	CASSEAEESGREAFF	TGTGCCAGCAGTGAAGCGGAAGAGTCAGGGAGAGAAGCTTTCTTT
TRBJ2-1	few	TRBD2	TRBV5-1	CASSLDPGLSNEQFF	TGCGCCAGCAGCTTGGACCCGGGACTATCCAATGAGCAGTTCTTC
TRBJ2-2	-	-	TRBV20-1	CSAVDGMNTGELFF	TGCAGTGCTGTCGACGGGATGAACACCGGGGAGCTGTTTTTT
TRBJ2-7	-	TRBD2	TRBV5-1	CASSQLAGGTYEQYF	TGCGCCAGCAGCCAGCTAGCGGGAGGTACCTACGAGCAGTACTTC
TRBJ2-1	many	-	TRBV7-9	CASSSQGLDLNEQFF	TGTGCCAGCAGCTCACAGGGTCTGGATTTGAATGAGCAGTTCTTC
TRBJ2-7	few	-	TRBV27	CASSGDYEQYF	TGTGCCAGCAGTGGGGACTACGAGCAGTACTTC
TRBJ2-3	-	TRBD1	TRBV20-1	CSATPWGQRFRFTDTQYF	TGCAGTGCAACTCCCTGGGGACAGCGCTTCAGATTCACAGATACGCAGTATTTT